The present entry profiles one T cell receptor beta chain with its context. No antigen is known for it. Genes and germline are mouse. The read falls 1 residue short of the CDR3 end, and the missing part is taken from the germline J gene. This sample was taken from a study of tissue T cells after allogeneic stem cell transplantation. The time point denotes: mouse harvest day 14 after allogeneic transplant. The graft held 10^6 splenic CD5+ T cells and 10^7 T-cell-depleted bone marrow cells. Tissues came from B6→BALB/c major-mismatch GVHD mice at day 7 or 14. Germline V gives CDR1 NNHDY, CDR2 SYVADS. Trimming cost V 1 base and J 0 bases, with 3 bases left between them. The CDR3 covers 13 residues. Sequencing used immunoSEQ multiplex PCR; TCRdb keeps in-frame clones, though not all of them. Of roughly 2,500 clones in the sample, 40% to 55% are singletons; the top ten hold roughly 14%. Study outcomes and limitations: Some tissue clones might be persisting host cells; their alloreactivity or antigen specificity was not determined. In patients and mice, blood and spleen missed much of tissue repertoire. Few T cell clones were shared across patients, but motif clusters showed tissue-specific shared signatures.

The material sequenced was gut tissue. The sequence was obtained from a female BALB/c mouse given C57BL/6 T cells with graft-versus-host disease after an allogeneic hematopoietic cell transplant. The chain uses TRBV13-3 and TRBJ2-3; D is uncertain. CDR3 sequence: CASSDYSAETLYF. The sequenced CDR3 bases are TGTGCCAGCAGTGATTATAGTGCAGAAACGCTGTAT.